These T cell receptor beta chains were read from a single sample in a study of T cell changes during pregnancy in multiple sclerosis. The protocol was immunoSEQ multiplex PCR, while the TCRdb copy is restricted to in-frame clones and leaves out a portion. The sample has some 46,000 clones; approximately 90% are singletons. The sample here was CD4+ T cells from peripheral blood mononuclear cells, taken after pregnancy. Receptors originate from a female donor with multiple sclerosis, enrolled in a pregnancy study. Both conserved end residues are part of each CDR3. The D gene is left open where the match is weak. The size field is filled for only some rows; it gives once, few, many or a size class.

J: TRBJ2-1
D: TRBD2
size: NA
V: TRBV2
CDR3: CASSLRTSRNNEQFF
DNA: TGTGCCAGCAGTCTTCGGACTAGCAGAAACAATGAGCAGTTCTTC

J: TRBJ1-1
D: NA
size: NA
V: TRBV7-9
CDR3: CASSLGARSYTEAFF
DNA: TGTGCCAGCAGCTTGGGGGCCCGGTCCTACACTGAAGCTTTCTTT

J: TRBJ2-1
D: TRBD2
size: NA
V: TRBV10-1
CDR3: CASSADGGWGNEQFF
DNA: TGCGCCAGCAGTGCGGACGGGGGGTGGGGCAATGAGCAGTTCTTC

J: TRBJ2-7
D: NA
size: NA
V: TRBV5-6
CDR3: CASSFLQGAREQYF
DNA: TGTGCCAGCAGCTTTCTACAGGGAGCCCGCGAGCAGTACTTC

J: TRBJ2-4
D: NA
size: NA
V: TRBV19
CDR3: CASSTGTTKNIQYF
DNA: TGTGCCAGTAGTACCGGGACAACCAAAAACATTCAGTACTTC

J: TRBJ2-5
D: NA
size: NA
V: TRBV7-2
CDR3: CASSRVGAAETQYF
DNA: TGTGCCAGCAGCCGGGTGGGGGCAGCGGAGACCCAGTACTTC

J: TRBJ2-1
D: TRBD2
size: NA
V: TRBV4-1
CDR3: CASSQDWPSGPYNEQFF
DNA: TGCGCCAGCAGCCAAGATTGGCCTAGCGGGCCTTACAATGAGCAGTTCTTC

J: TRBJ2-1
D: NA
size: NA
V: TRBV5-1
CDR3: CASGPADYNEQFF
DNA: TGCGCCAGCGGGCCGGCTGACTACAATGAGCAGTTCTTC

J: TRBJ2-7
D: TRBD2
size: NA
V: TRBV14
CDR3: CASSQPGRGYEQYF
DNA: TGTGCCAGCAGCCAACCCGGGAGGGGCTACGAGCAGTACTTC

J: TRBJ1-1
D: NA
size: NA
V: TRBV7-9
CDR3: CASSTLLGAEGNTEAFF
DNA: TGTGCCAGCAGCACCCTCCTAGGGGCGGAGGGAAACACTGAAGCTTTCTTT

J: TRBJ1-5
D: TRBD1
size: NA
V: TRBV19
CDR3: CASSISGGEQPQHF
DNA: TGTGCCAGTAGTATATCAGGGGGAGAGCAGCCCCAGCATTTT

J: TRBJ2-3
D: NA
size: NA
V: TRBV28
CDR3: CASSSGAAPTDTQYF
DNA: TGTGCCAGCTCTTCAGGGGCTGCCCCCACAGATACGCAGTATTTT

J: TRBJ1-1
D: TRBD1
size: NA
V: TRBV18
CDR3: CASSPKGQGADANTEAFF
DNA: TGTGCCAGCTCACCGAAAGGACAGGGGGCGGATGCGAACACTGAAGCTTTCTTT

J: TRBJ1-2
D: NA
size: NA
V: TRBV7-9
CDR3: CASSPPAEREGYTF
DNA: TGTGCCAGCAGCCCCCCGGCAGAGCGAGAAGGCTACACCTTC

J: TRBJ2-3
D: TRBD2
size: NA
V: TRBV14
CDR3: CASSQGRLAGPTDTQYF
DNA: TGTGCCAGCAGCCAAGGCCGACTAGCGGGGCCCACAGATACGCAGTATTTT

J: TRBJ1-3
D: TRBD1
size: NA
V: TRBV2
CDR3: CASTDRVSYGNTIYF
DNA: TGTGCCAGCACAGACAGGGTTTCTTATGGAAACACCATATATTTT

J: TRBJ1-1
D: TRBD1
size: NA
V: TRBV7-2
CDR3: CASSRDSRGTEAFF
DNA: TGTGCCAGCAGCCGGGACAGTCGGGGGACTGAAGCTTTCTTT

J: TRBJ2-7
D: NA
size: NA
V: TRBV7-2
CDR3: CASSPQDGGYEQYF
DNA: TGTGCCAGCAGCCCCCAGGACGGAGGCTACGAGCAGTACTTC

J: TRBJ2-7
D: NA
size: NA
V: TRBV5-1
CDR3: CASSLGLANYEQYF
DNA: TGCGCCAGCAGCTTGGGGCTAGCTAACTACGAGCAGTACTTC

J: TRBJ1-2
D: NA
size: NA
V: TRBV19
CDR3: CASSIGGRASGYTF
DNA: TGTGCCAGTAGTATCGGGGGGCGCGCATCTGGCTACACCTTC

J: TRBJ2-1
D: NA
size: NA
V: TRBV20-1
CDR3: CSASLLNEQFF
DNA: TGCAGTGCTAGTTTACTGAATGAGCAGTTCTTC

J: TRBJ2-1
D: TRBD2
size: NA
V: TRBV18
CDR3: CASSPRLAGGGDEQFF
DNA: TGTGCCAGCTCACCAAGACTAGCGGGAGGGGGGGATGAGCAGTTCTTC

J: TRBJ2-5
D: NA
size: NA
V: TRBV7-9
CDR3: CASSSNRETQYF
DNA: TGTGCCAGCAGCTCCAATCGGGAGACCCAGTACTTC

J: TRBJ2-1
D: NA
size: once
V: TRBV29-1
CDR3: CSVYDWTSYNEQFF
DNA: TGCAGCGTCTACGACTGGACTTCCTACAATGAGCAGTTCTTC

J: TRBJ1-1
D: NA
size: NA
V: TRBV19
CDR3: CASSISLSGGYKNTEAFF
DNA: TGTGCCAGTAGTATTAGTCTTTCTGGGGGCTACAAGAACACTGAAGCTTTCTTT

J: TRBJ2-4
D: NA
size: NA
V: TRBV10-2
CDR3: CASSDQTVKNIQYF
DNA: TGCGCCAGCAGTGACCAGACAGTCAAAAACATTCAGTACTTC

J: TRBJ2-1
D: NA
size: NA
V: TRBV9
CDR3: CASSVDAGYNEQFF
DNA: TGTGCCAGCAGCGTAGACGCAGGCTACAATGAGCAGTTCTTC

J: TRBJ2-2
D: TRBD1
size: once
V: TRBV7-2
CDR3: CASSGGQAIRTGELFF
DNA: TGTGCCAGCAGCGGGGGACAGGCGATAAGGACCGGGGAGCTGTTTTTT

J: TRBJ1-1
D: NA
size: NA
V: TRBV7-6
CDR3: CASSSSMNTEAFF
DNA: TGTGCCAGCAGCTCATCCATGAACACTGAAGCTTTCTTT

J: TRBJ2-7
D: TRBD2
size: NA
V: TRBV6-5
CDR3: CASSSRTRSHEQYF
DNA: TGTGCCAGCAGTTCACGGACTAGATCCCACGAGCAGTACTTC

J: TRBJ2-2
D: NA
size: NA
V: TRBV4-3
CDR3: CASSQGPGEYTGELFF
DNA: TGCGCCAGCAGCCAGGGGCCAGGGGAGTACACCGGGGAGCTGTTTTTT

J: TRBJ2-4
D: TRBD2
size: NA
V: TRBV25-1
CDR3: CASSVAGGAKNIQYF
DNA: TGTGCCAGCAGTGTCGCGGGGGGCGCCAAAAACATTCAGTACTTC

J: TRBJ2-4
D: NA
size: NA
V: TRBV27
CDR3: CASSSRAAKNIQYF
DNA: TGTGCCAGCAGTTCCAGGGCAGCCAAAAACATTCAGTACTTC

J: TRBJ2-3
D: TRBD2
size: NA
V: TRBV5-8
CDR3: CASSLPSGLTDTQYF
DNA: TGTGCCAGCAGCTTGCCTAGCGGACTCACAGATACGCAGTATTTT

J: TRBJ1-1
D: TRBD1
size: NA
V: TRBV27
CDR3: CASRAQVQGTEAFF
DNA: TGTGCCAGCCGGGCCCAGGTACAGGGGACTGAAGCTTTCTTT

J: TRBJ2-1
D: TRBD1
size: NA
V: TRBV5-4
CDR3: CASSLKVGTGKDNEQFF
DNA: TGTGCCAGCAGCTTGAAGGTTGGGACAGGGAAAGACAATGAGCAGTTCTTC

J: TRBJ1-1
D: NA
size: once
V: TRBV5-1
CDR3: CASSQVTNTEAFF
DNA: TGCGCCAGCAGCCAAGTAACAAACACTGAAGCTTTCTTT

J: TRBJ1-5
D: TRBD1
size: NA
V: TRBV6-1
CDR3: CASSHTGGGQPQHF
DNA: TGTGCCAGCAGTCATACAGGGGGCGGGCAGCCCCAGCATTTT

J: TRBJ1-1
D: NA
size: NA
V: TRBV28
CDR3: CASRGRPEAFF
DNA: TGTGCCAGCAGAGGGAGGCCTGAAGCTTTCTTT

J: TRBJ2-1
D: TRBD2
size: NA
V: TRBV5-1
CDR3: CASSLAPLAGRPGEQFF
DNA: TGCGCCAGCAGCTTGGCTCCGCTAGCGGGCAGGCCGGGTGAGCAGTTCTTC

J: TRBJ2-3
D: TRBD2
size: once
V: TRBV2
CDR3: CASLAAPGGVTDTQYF
DNA: TGTGCCAGCCTAGCCGCCCCCGGGGGGGTCACAGATACGCAGTATTTT

J: TRBJ1-4
D: NA
size: once
V: TRBV7-2
CDR3: CASSPRPSDSWNEKLFF
DNA: TGTGCCAGCAGCCCAAGACCATCGGACAGCTGGAATGAAAAACTGTTTTTT